This section outlines one T cell receptor beta chain sequence together with its context. This sample was taken from a study of OX40 agonist ivuxolimab in advanced cancers. Sequencing was performed with immunoSEQ multiplex PCR; in TCRdb, only in-frame clones are kept and a portion is missing. This table holds approximately 41,000 clones, 80% to 90% found once. Germline V gene lookup returns CDR1 MNHEY and CDR2 SMNVEV (reference sequence). The CDR3 has 15 residues. V was clipped by 4 bases and J by 2 bases; unmatched bases: 5. The sequenced sample was CD4+ or CD8+ T cells sorted from blood, obtained in a trial of the OX40 agonist ivuxolimab. V and J are TRBV27 and TRBJ2-3; 8 bases are shared with TRBD2. The origin of this receptor is an adult with an advanced solid tumor such as melanoma, head and neck, liver or kidney cancer. The CDR3 bases are TGTGCCAGCAGTTCCCCGGGGGGGACCACAGATACGCAGTATTTT. This sequence encodes CASSSPGGTTDTQYF.